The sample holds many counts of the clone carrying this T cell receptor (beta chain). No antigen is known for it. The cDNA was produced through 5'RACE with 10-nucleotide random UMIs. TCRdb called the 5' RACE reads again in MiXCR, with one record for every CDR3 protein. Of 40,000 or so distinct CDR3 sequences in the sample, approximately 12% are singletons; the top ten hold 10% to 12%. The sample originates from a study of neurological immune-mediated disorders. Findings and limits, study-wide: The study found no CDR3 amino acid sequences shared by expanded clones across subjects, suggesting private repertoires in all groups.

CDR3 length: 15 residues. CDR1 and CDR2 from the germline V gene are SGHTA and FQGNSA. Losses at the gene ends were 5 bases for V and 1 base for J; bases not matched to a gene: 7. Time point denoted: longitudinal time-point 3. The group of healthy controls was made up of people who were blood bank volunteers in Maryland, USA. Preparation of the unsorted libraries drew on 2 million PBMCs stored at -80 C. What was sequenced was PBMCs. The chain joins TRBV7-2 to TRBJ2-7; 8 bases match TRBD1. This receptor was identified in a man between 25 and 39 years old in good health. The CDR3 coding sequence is TGTGCCAGCAGCACTGGGACAGGCGCTTCCTACGAGCAGTACTTC. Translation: CASSTGTGASYEQYF.